Only one count was recorded for the clone carrying this T cell receptor beta chain. These data come from a study of blood T cell repertoires in COVID-19. Under the authors' procedure: Amplification with reference gene primers provided the estimates of nucleated cell counts. Sequencing used immunoSEQ multiplex PCR; TCRdb keeps in-frame clones, though not all of them. V and J calls and clone size follow that table, whereas D and trimming were derived from the DNA. Of about 68,000 clones in the sample, 91% were seen once. Per the germline V gene, CDR1 is SGHTA and CDR2 is FQGNSA. CDR3 size: 14 residues. V shed 1 base and J shed 7 bases, with 8 bases lying between them.

The V gene is TRBV7-2, the J gene TRBJ1-6; D is uncertain. The sequence came from a man aged 40-49 years with COVID-19, enrolled during active disease. What was sequenced was peripheral blood. The CDR3 here is CASSLEVGNSPLHF. CDR3 DNA sequence: TGTGCCAGCAGCTTAGAGGTCGGGAATTCACCCCTCCACTTT. Full variable domain (remainder filled in from reference TRBV7-2 and TRBJ1-6): GAGVSQSPSNKVTEKGKDVELRCDPISGHTALYWYRQSLGQGLEFLIYFQGNSAPDKSGLPSDRFSAERTGGSVSTLTIQRTQQEDSAVYLCASSLEVGNSPLHFGNGTRLTVT.